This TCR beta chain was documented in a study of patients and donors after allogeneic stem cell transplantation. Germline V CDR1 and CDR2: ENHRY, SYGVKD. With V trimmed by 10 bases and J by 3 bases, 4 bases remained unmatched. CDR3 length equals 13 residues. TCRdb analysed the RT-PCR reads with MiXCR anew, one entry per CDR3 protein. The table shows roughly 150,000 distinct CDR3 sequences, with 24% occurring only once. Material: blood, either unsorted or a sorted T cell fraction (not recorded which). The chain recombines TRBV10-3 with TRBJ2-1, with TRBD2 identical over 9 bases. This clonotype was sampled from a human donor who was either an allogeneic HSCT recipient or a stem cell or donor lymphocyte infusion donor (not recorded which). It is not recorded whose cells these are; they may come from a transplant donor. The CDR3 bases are TGTGCCACCCTTAGCGGGAGCTACAATGAGCAGTTCTTC. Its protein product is CATLSGSYNEQFF.